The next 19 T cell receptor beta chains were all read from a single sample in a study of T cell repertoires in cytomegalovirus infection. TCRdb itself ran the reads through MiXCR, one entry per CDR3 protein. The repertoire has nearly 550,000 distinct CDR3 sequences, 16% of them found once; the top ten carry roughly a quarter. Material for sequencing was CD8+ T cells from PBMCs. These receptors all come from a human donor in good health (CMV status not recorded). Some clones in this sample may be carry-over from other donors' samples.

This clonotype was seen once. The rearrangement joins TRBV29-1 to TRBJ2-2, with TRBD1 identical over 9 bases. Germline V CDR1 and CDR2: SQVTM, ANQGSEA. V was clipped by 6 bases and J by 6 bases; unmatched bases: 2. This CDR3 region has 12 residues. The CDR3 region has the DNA TGCAGCGTCAGGACAGGGGCCGGGGAGCTGTTTTTT. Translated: CSVRTGAGELFF.

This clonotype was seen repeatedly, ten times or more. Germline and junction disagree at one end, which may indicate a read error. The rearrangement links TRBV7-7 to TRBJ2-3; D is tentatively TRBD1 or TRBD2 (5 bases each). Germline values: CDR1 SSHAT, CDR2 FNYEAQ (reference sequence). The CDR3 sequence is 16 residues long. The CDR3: CASSLGPYQGTDTQYF. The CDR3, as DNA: TGTGCTAGCAGCTTGGGACCCTACCAAGGCACAGATACGCAGTATTTT.

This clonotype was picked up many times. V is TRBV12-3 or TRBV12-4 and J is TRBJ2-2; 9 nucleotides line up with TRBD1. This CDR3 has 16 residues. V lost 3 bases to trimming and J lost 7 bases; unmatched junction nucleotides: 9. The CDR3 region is CASSFPTGQGIGELFF. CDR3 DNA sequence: TGTGCCAGCAGTTTCCCGACGGGACAGGGAATCGGGGAGCTGTTTTTT.

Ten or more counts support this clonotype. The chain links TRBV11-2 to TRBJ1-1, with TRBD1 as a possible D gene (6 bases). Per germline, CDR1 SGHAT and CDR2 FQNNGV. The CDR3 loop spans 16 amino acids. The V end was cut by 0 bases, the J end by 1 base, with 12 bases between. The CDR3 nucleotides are TGTGCCAGCAGCTTAGATTTCGGGGGGCCGAACACTGAAGCTTTCTTT. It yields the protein CASSLDFGGPNTEAFF.

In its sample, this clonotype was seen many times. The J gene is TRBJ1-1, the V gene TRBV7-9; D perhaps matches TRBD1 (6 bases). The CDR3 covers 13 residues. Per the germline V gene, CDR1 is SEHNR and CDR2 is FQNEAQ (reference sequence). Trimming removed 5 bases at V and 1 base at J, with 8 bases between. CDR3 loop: CASSRGQNTEAFF. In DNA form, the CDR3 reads TGTGCCAGCAGCCGGGGACAGAACACTGAAGCTTTCTTT.

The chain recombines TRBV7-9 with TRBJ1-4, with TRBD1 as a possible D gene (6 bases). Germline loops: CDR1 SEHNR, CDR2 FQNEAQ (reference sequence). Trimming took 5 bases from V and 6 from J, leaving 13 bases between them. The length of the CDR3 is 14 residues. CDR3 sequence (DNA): TGTGCCAGCAGCCCCCCGGGGGGCTATGAAAAACTGTTTTTT. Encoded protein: CASSPPGGYEKLFF.

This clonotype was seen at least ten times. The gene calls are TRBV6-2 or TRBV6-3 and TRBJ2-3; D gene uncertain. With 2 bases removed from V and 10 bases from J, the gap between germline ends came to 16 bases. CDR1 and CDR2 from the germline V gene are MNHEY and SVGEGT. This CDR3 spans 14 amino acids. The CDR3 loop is CASSYVPRPRSQYF. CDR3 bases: TGTGCCAGCAGTTACGTCCCCAGGCCTCGATCGCAGTATTTT.

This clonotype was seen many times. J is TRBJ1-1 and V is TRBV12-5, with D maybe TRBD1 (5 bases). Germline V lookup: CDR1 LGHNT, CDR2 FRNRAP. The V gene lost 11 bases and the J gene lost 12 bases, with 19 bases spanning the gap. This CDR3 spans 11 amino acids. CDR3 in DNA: TGTGCTGTGCGCCTGGGGGAGAGAACTTTCTTT. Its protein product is CAVRLGERTFF.

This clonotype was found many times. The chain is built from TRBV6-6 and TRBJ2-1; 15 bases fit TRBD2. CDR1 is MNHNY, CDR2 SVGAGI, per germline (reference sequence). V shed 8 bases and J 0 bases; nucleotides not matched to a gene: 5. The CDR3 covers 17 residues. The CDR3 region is CASSRTSGRGSYNEQFF. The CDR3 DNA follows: TGTGCCAGCTCTAGGACTAGCGGGAGGGGCTCCTACAATGAGCAGTTCTTC.

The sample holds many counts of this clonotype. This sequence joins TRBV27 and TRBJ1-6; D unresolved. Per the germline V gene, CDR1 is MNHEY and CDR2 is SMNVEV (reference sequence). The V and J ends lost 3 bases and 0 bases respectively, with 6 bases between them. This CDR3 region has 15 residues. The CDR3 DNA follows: TGTGCCAGCAGTTTCTCAAGCTCCTATAATTCACCCCTCCACTTT. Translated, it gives CASSFSSSYNSPLHF.

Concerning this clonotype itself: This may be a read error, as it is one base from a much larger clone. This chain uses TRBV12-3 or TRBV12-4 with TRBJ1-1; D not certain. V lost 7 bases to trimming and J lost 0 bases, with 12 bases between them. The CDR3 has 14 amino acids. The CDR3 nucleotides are TGTGCCAGCATCCCAGGACGGATGAACACTGAAGCTTTCTTT. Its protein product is CASIPGRMNTEAFF.

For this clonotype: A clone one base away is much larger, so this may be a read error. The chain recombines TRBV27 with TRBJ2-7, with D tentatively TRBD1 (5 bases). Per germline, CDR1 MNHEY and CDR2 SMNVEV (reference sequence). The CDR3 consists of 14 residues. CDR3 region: CACSWQGRIYEQYF. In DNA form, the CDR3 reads TGTGCCTGCAGTTGGCAGGGCCGAATCTACGAGCAGTACTTC.

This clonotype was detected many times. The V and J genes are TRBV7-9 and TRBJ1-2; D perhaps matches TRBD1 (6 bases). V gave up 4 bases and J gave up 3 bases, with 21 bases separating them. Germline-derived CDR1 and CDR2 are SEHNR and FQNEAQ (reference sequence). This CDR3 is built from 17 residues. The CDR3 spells CASSSNPGTPEDYGYTF. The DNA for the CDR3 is TGTGCCAGCAGCTCTAACCCCGGGACACCGGAGGACTATGGCTACACCTTC. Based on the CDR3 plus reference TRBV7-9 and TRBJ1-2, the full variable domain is DTGVSQNPRHKITKRGQNVTFRCDPISEHNRLYWYRQTLGQGPEFLTYFQNEAQLEKSRLLSDRFSAERPKGSFSTLEIQRTEQGDSAMYLCASSSNPGTPEDYGYTFGSGTRLTVV.

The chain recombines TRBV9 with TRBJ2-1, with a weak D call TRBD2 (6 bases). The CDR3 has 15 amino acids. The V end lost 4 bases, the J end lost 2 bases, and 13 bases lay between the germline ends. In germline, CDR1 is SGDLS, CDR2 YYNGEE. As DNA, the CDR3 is TGTGCCAGCAGCCCGACGGGCGGGACCTACAATGAGCAGTTCTTC. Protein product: CASSPTGGTYNEQFF.

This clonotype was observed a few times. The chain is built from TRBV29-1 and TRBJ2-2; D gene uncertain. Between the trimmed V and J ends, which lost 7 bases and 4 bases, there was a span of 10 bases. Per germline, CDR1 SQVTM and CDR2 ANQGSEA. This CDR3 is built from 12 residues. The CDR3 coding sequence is TGCAGCGCCACTTATACCACCGGGGAGCTGTTTTTT. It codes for CSATYTTGELFF.

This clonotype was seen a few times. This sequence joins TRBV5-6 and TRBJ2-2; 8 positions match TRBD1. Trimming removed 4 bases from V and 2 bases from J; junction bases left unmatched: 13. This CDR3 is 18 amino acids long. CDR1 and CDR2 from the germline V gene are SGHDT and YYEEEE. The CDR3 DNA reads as TGTGCCAGCAGCCTGTCGAGAACAGGGGGTCGAAACACCGGGGAGCTGTTTTTT. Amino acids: CASSLSRTGGRNTGELFF.

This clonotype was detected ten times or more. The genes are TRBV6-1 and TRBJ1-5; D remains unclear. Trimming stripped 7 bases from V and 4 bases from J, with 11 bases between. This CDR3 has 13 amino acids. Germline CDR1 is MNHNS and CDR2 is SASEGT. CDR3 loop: CASTPEWNQPQHF. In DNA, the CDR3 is TGTGCCAGCACCCCCGAGTGGAATCAGCCCCAGCATTTT.

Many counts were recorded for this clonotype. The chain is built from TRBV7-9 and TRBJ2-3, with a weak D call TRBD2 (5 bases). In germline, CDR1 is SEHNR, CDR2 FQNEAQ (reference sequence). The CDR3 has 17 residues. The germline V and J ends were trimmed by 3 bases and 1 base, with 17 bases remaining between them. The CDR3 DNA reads TGTGCCAGCAGCTTTAGAGACGGAGAGGGTGGCACAGATACGCAGTATTTT. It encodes CASSFRDGEGGTDTQYF.

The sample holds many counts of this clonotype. As DNA, the CDR3 is TGTGCCAGCAGCTTAGTTAGAGGGGGCGAATCACCCCTCCACTTT. Translation gives CASSLVRGGESPLHF. The genes are TRBV7-9 and TRBJ1-6; 7 bases align to TRBD1. Germline trimming cut 1 base from V and 10 bases from J; bases unmatched to any gene: 7. This CDR3 spans 15 amino acids. Germline V gene lookup returns CDR1 SEHNR and CDR2 FQNEAQ (reference sequence).